Each of the 30 T cell receptor beta chains below was sequenced from the same sample in a study of T cell clonality in common variable immunodeficiency. Study-level findings and limits: In common variable immunodeficiency, TCR beta chains reportedly carried fewer deletions and N-nucleotide insertions.

These TCRs' antigens remain unknown. Clones were sequenced by immunoSEQ multiplex PCR, and TCRdb holds only the in-frame ones, with some missing. The table lists tens of thousands of clones, no singletons, with less than 30% in the top ten. Input material: peripheral blood mononuclear cells. All receptors derive from a human donor with common variable immunodeficiency.

This CDR3 reads CSAGGRNEKLFF. The sequenced part of the CDR3 DNA is TGCAGCGCGGGGGGGAGGAATGAAAAA. The V call is TRBV29-1, the J call TRBJ1-4; D possibly corresponds to TRBD1 (5 bases). From the germline J gene comes the end of the CDR3, since the read stops 3 residues before it. This CDR3 is 12 amino acids long. V was trimmed by 7 bases and J by 5 bases, leaving 11 bases between them. Germline CDR1 is SQVTM and CDR2 is ANQGSEA.

This clone was detected a few times. The CDR3 end is not reached by the read, which stops 3 residues before it; the germline J gene fills it in. The chain links TRBV7-9 to TRBJ2-1, with TRBD2 matching 9 bases. V lost 5 bases and J lost 4; bases outside the gene matches: 6. This CDR3 is built from 15 residues. Germline V CDR1 and CDR2: SEHNR, FQNEAQ (reference sequence). CDR3 bases read: TGTGCCAGCAGCCCGAGGACTAGCGCTTACAATGAG. Amino acids: CASSPRTSAYNE. The whole CDR3 is CASSPRTSAYNEQFF.

This clone was counted at least ten times. The missing CDR3 end, 3 residues past where the read stops, is filled in from the germline J gene. V gene TRBV6-2 or TRBV6-3 combines with J gene TRBJ2-5; 10 bases agree with TRBD2. CDR1 and CDR2 from the germline V gene are MNHEY and SVGEGT. The CDR3 totals 16 residues. The junction had 10 bases not matched to a gene; V was cut back by 2 bases and J by 7 bases. The CDR3 is CASSYGTSAGFGTQYF. The covered CDR3 bases are TGTGCCAGCAGTTACGGGACTAGCGCAGGGTTCGGGACC.

This clone has a count of ten or more. The sequence runs out 3 residues before the end of the CDR3; the remainder is reconstructed from the germline J gene. The chain carries TRBV5-1 and TRBJ2-7; 8 nucleotides agree with TRBD1. The CDR3 is 16 amino acids. V dropped 0 bases and J dropped 5; count of bases not matched to a gene: 10. The germline CDR1 and CDR2 sequences are SGHRS and YFSETQ. The sequenced CDR3 bases are TGCGCCAGCAGCTTGGCCACAGGGGGGTCCGTGGACGAG. Amino acids: CASSLATGGSVDE. The CDR3, in full, reads CASSLATGGSVDEQYF.

This clone came up a few times. Coverage ceases 3 residues before the CDR3 finishes, and the germline J gene fills in the end. This chain uses TRBV6-2 or TRBV6-3 with TRBJ1-2; D is unclear. Germline lookup yields CDR1 MNHEY and CDR2 SVGEGT. The CDR3 spans 12 residues. The sequenced part of the CDR3 DNA is TGTGCCAGCAGGCTATACAGTGAAGGC. Amino acid sequence: CASRLYSEG. The entire CDR3 is CASRLYSEGYTF.

This clone occurred a few times. The read terminates 3 residues before the CDR3 end, so the remaining end is supplied by the germline J gene. The chain carries TRBV19 and TRBJ2-1, with TRBD2 matching over 8 bases. CDR1 is LNHDA and CDR2 is SQIVND in the germline V gene (reference sequence). With 0 bases clipped from V and 3 bases from J, the junction kept 4 bases outside the gene matches. The CDR3 sequence is 16 residues long. The sequenced part of the CDR3 DNA is TGTGCCAGTAGTATAGAAGCGGGAGTAGGCTACAATGAG. This sequence encodes CASSIEAGVGYNE. From start to end, the CDR3 is CASSIEAGVGYNEQFF.

In the case of this clone: The CDR3 goes on 3 residues after the read ends, and that part is filled in from the germline J gene. This chain joins TRBV5-1 and TRBJ1-1; the D is unclear. This CDR3 comprises 20 residues. Trimming took 0 bases from V and 0 from J, leaving 24 bases between them. In germline, CDR1 is SGHRS, CDR2 YFSETQ. CDR3 region: CASSLDTRSFSLPMNTEAFF. CDR3 DNA, as far as it was read: TGCGCCAGCAGCTTGGATACCCGATCGTTCTCACTCCCCATGAACACTGAA.

This clone appeared many times. With the read ending 3 residues before the CDR3 end, the germline J gene is used to fill in that end. The rearrangement joins TRBV18 to TRBJ2-5; 9 positions agree with TRBD2. The CDR3 extends over 14 amino acids. CDR1 and CDR2 (germline): KGHSH, LQKENI. V lost 0 bases to trimming and J lost 4 bases; unmatched junction nucleotides: 0. The sequenced CDR3 bases are TGTGCCAGCTCACCACCTAGCGGGAGAGAGACC. It specifies CASSPPSGRET. The entire CDR3 is CASSPPSGRETQYF. The full variable domain, rest sourced from reference TRBV18 and TRBJ2-5, is NAGVMQNPRHLVRRRGQEARLRCSPMKGHSHVYWYRQLPEEGLKFMVYLQKENIIDESGMPKERFSAEFPKEGPSILRIQQVVRGDSAAYFCASSPPSGRETQYFGPGTRLLVL.

This clone was found many times. The missing CDR3 end, 3 residues past where the read stops, is filled in from the germline J gene. V gene TRBV20-1 combines with J gene TRBJ2-3; 8 bases map to TRBD2. The CDR3 extends over 14 amino acids. Looked up from germline, CDR1 is DFQATT and CDR2 is SNEGSKA (reference sequence). After removal of 6 bases from V and 6 bases from J, the junction contained 11 bases not matched to a gene. CDR3 in amino acids: CSARPAGVRDTQYF. The part of the CDR3 DNA that was read is TGCAGTGCCCGACCAGCGGGAGTAAGGGATACG.

In its sample, this clone was seen a few times. The CDR3 end is not reached by the read, which stops 3 residues before it; the germline J gene fills it in. The J gene is TRBJ1-3, the V gene TRBV7-3, with a possible D match to TRBD1 (5 bases). Trimming removed 2 bases at V and 2 bases at J, with 10 bases between. The CDR3 totals 15 residues. CDR1 is SGHTA, CDR2 FQGTGA, per germline. CDR3 protein: CASSLGSGPGNTIYF. Incomplete CDR3 DNA: TGTGCCAGCAGCTTAGGTTCAGGGCCTGGAAACACC.

This clone has ten or more counts. The CDR3 end falls 3 residues outside the read, so it is completed with the germline J gene. V usage is TRBV7-9 and J usage is TRBJ2-2, with D uncertain. Trimming stripped 11 bases from V and 7 bases from J, with 8 bases between. The CDR3 contains 10 residues. Germline CDR1 reads SEHNR; CDR2 reads FQNEAQ (reference sequence). The CDR3 protein is CARGIGELFF. The sequenced part of the CDR3 DNA is TGTGCCCGCGGTATCGGGGAG.

This clone appeared a few times. CDR3 protein: CASSPFTSHTEAFF. The CDR3 bases that were read are TGTGCCAGCAGCCCCTTTACATCTCACACTGAA. The chain carries TRBV7-8 and TRBJ1-1; no clear D gene. The read comes to an end 3 residues before the CDR3 does, leaving the germline J gene to fill in the end. Germline CDR1 SGHVS, CDR2 FQNEAQ. The CDR3 length is 14 residues. V was shortened by 5 bases and J by 3 bases, with 13 bases between the two germline ends.

This clone was seen repeatedly, ten times or more. Coverage ceases 3 residues before the CDR3 finishes, and the germline J gene fills in the end. The chain joins TRBV5-4 to TRBJ2-1, with 8 bases fitting TRBD2. V trimming: 7 bases; J trimming: 7 bases; junction bases outside the gene matches: 4. The CDR3 has 12 residues. Germline V gene lookup returns CDR1 SGHNT and CDR2 YYREEE (reference sequence). The CDR3 protein is CASSSGLNEQFF. CDR3 DNA, as far as it was read: TGTGCCAGCTCTAGCGGGCTGAATGAG.

This clone has a count of ten or more. From the germline J gene comes the end of the CDR3, since the read stops 3 residues before it. V gene TRBV20-1 combines with J gene TRBJ1-1, with D possibly matching TRBD1 (5 bases). CDR1 and CDR2 (germline): DFQATT, SNEGSKA (reference sequence). V shed 0 bases and J shed 3 bases, with 14 bases lying between them. The CDR3 consists of 15 residues. CDR3 sequence reads: CSARDRVRGDTEAFF. The DNA read from the CDR3 is TGCAGTGCTAGAGATCGAGTTAGAGGGGACACTGAA.

With regard to this clone: The read stops 3 residues short of the end of the CDR3; the missing end is completed from the germline J gene. V usage is TRBV2 and J usage is TRBJ2-3; 12 positions agree with TRBD2. This CDR3 is 14 amino acids long. Trimming took 5 bases from V and 5 from J; bases not matched to a gene: 2. The V gene's germline CDR1 is SNHLY and CDR2 FYNNEI. The covered CDR3 bases are TGTGCCAGCAGTCGACTAGCGGGAGAAGATACG. Translating it yields CASSRLAGEDT. The whole CDR3 sequence reads CASSRLAGEDTQYF.

The table lists this clone with a few counts. The read falls 3 residues short of the CDR3 end, and the missing part is taken from the germline J gene. The chain combines TRBV7-7 with TRBJ2-3; D is undetermined. The CDR3 is 15 amino acids. Germline V gene lookup returns CDR1 SSHAT and CDR2 FNYEAQ (reference sequence). V shed 2 bases and J shed 6 bases, with 15 bases lying between them. The CDR3 DNA, read in part, is TGTGCCAGCAGCTTAACCCGCGCGCGCGCGGATACG. Its protein is CASSLTRARADT. The full CDR3 protein reads CASSLTRARADTQYF.

This clone appeared many times. Coverage ceases 3 residues before the CDR3 finishes, and the germline J gene fills in the end. The chain has TRBV19 and TRBJ2-1, with D tentatively TRBD1 (6 bases). Between the trimmed V and J ends, which lost 5 bases and 3 bases, there was a span of 17 bases. There are 16 residues in the CDR3. Germline lookup yields CDR1 LNHDA and CDR2 SQIVND (reference sequence). The sequenced CDR3 bases are TGTGCCAGTAGTGCATTCGGGCAGGGGTTCTACAATGAG. It is translated as CASSAFGQGFYNE. The full CDR3 protein reads CASSAFGQGFYNEQFF.

This clone was counted between two and nine times. The read is 3 residues too short to cover the CDR3 end, so that end is filled in from the germline J gene. The rearrangement uses TRBV5-1 and TRBJ2-1, with a weak D call TRBD2 (6 bases). The V end was cut by 0 bases, the J end by 0 bases, with 13 bases between. The CDR3 totals 17 residues. Germline V CDR1 and CDR2: SGHRS, YFSETQ. CDR3 DNA (partial): TGCGCCAGCAGCTTGGTTTGGGGGGTAAACTCCTACAATGAG. Translating it yields CASSLVWGVNSYNE. The whole CDR3 protein reads CASSLVWGVNSYNEQFF.

This clone has ten or more counts. Read sequence stops 3 residues before the CDR3 end, and the germline J gene provides the missing end. The chain carries TRBV30 and TRBJ2-5; D not resolved. This CDR3 contains 13 residues. Trimming stripped 3 bases from V and 6 bases from J, with 14 bases between. Looked up from germline, CDR1 is GTSNPN and CDR2 is SVGIG (reference sequence). Partial CDR3 DNA: TGTGCCTGGAGCCGCCAGGTACGAAAGACC. It is translated as CAWSRQVRKT. The complete CDR3 protein is CAWSRQVRKTQYF.

A few counts support this clone. The CDR3 end is not reached by the read, which stops 3 residues before it; the germline J gene fills it in. The genes are TRBV18 and TRBJ2-1, with TRBD2 identical over 14 bases. Germline CDR1 is KGHSH and CDR2 is LQKENI. This CDR3 has 15 amino acids. J gave up 8 bases and V 4 bases, and 4 bases lay outside the gene matches. The chain's CDR3 is CASSRLAGGPDEQFF. The CDR3 DNA, read in part, is TGTGCCAGCTCACGACTAGCGGGAGGGCCGGATGAG.

Note on this clone: The read ends 3 residues early relative to the CDR3; the germline J gene fills the gap. V gene TRBV18 combines with J gene TRBJ2-7; D is unclear. The germline V gene encodes CDR1 KGHSH and CDR2 LQKENI. The CDR3 totals 14 residues. Trimming took off 3 bases at V and 0 bases at J, with 9 bases between the two ends. The CDR3 DNA, read in part, is TGTGCCAGCTCACCTGGTCTTAGCTCCTACGAG. This gives the protein CASSPGLSSYE. The entire CDR3 is CASSPGLSSYEQYF.

This clone showed up just a few times. The sequenced part of the CDR3 DNA is TGTGCCAGTAGTAGGGACAGGGCCGGCAATCAGCCC. It yields the protein CASSRDRAGNQP. The CDR3 reads in full as CASSRDRAGNQPQHF. This sequence joins TRBV19 and TRBJ1-5; TRBD1 matches at 9 bases. From the germline J gene comes the end of the CDR3, since the read stops 3 residues before it. Trimming took 4 bases from V and 2 from J; bases not matched to a gene: 3. Looked up from germline, CDR1 is LNHDA and CDR2 is SQIVND (reference sequence). This CDR3 region has 15 residues.

This clone was counted a few times. The CDR3 is cut off 3 residues early in the read; its end comes from the germline J gene. The V and J genes are TRBV7-7 and TRBJ2-2; 7 nucleotides line up with TRBD1. V lost 5 bases, J lost 4 bases, and 1 base stayed unmatched. CDR3 length: 13 residues. The germline gives CDR1 SSHAT, CDR2 FNYEAQ (reference sequence). CDR3 sequence: CASSQGVTGELFF. Partial CDR3 DNA: TGTGCCAGCAGCCAGGGGGTCACCGGGGAG. The full variable domain, its missing parts supplied by reference TRBV7-7 and TRBJ2-2, is GAGVSQSPRYKVTKRGQDVTLRCDPISSHATLYWYQQALGQGPEFLTYFNYEAQPDKSGLPSDRFSAERPEGSISTLTIQRTEQRDSAMYRCASSQGVTGELFFGEGSRLTVL.

With respect to this clone: The read finishes 3 residues shy of the CDR3 end, and the germline J gene is used to complete it. This same CDR3 is encoded by further DNA sequences in the sample. V is TRBV19 and J is TRBJ2-6, with 7 bases fitting TRBD2. V was clipped by 5 bases and J by 4 bases; unmatched bases: 17. The germline V gene encodes CDR1 LNHDA and CDR2 SQIVND (reference sequence). CDR3 length: 19 residues. The CDR3 sequence is CASSLPPGSGTLGANVLTF. The sequenced CDR3 bases are TGTGCCAGTAGTCTACCCCCTGGGAGCGGGACGCTGGGGGCCAACGTC.

This clone was counted many times. The read halts 3 residues ahead of the CDR3 end, with the missing end drawn from the germline J gene. The chain combines TRBV7-2 with TRBJ2-5; D not certain. The CDR3 has 13 residues. Trimming took 3 bases from V and 0 from J, leaving 5 bases between them. The V gene's germline CDR1 is SGHTA and CDR2 FQGNSA. CDR3 DNA (partial): TGTGCCAGCAGCTTGAGCGACCAAGAGACC. Translation gives CASSLSDQET. The complete CDR3 protein is CASSLSDQETQYF.

Many counts were recorded for this clone. The sequenced fragment ends 3 residues before the CDR3 boundary, so the rest is inferred from the germline J gene. The rearrangement links TRBV5-1 to TRBJ1-1, with 12 positions matching TRBD1. This CDR3 is built from 14 residues. Germline V gene lookup returns CDR1 SGHRS and CDR2 YFSETQ. CDR3 region: CASRRDRGRLVAFF. The covered CDR3 bases are TGCGCCAGCCGGAGGGACAGGGGGCGATTGGTA.

This clone has ten or more counts. At one end the junction does not follow the germline gene, possibly because of a read error. The CDR3 end lies 3 residues beyond the end of the read and is filled in from the germline J gene. The chain is built from TRBV19 and TRBJ2-7; 8 bases match TRBD2. The CDR3 runs 14 residues. Germline loops: CDR1 LNHDA, CDR2 SQIVND (reference sequence). The CDR3 sequence: CASSIASGSSEQYF. The DNA read from the CDR3 is TGTGCCAGTAGTATCGCTAGCGGGTCCTCCGAG.

This clone was seen repeatedly, ten times or more. The CDR3 goes on 3 residues after the read ends, and that part is filled in from the germline J gene. The chain couples TRBV5-1 to TRBJ2-1; 9 nucleotides match TRBD2. The CDR3 consists of 15 residues. Germline V gene lookup returns CDR1 SGHRS and CDR2 YFSETQ. The V gene end was trimmed by 1 base and the J gene end by 4 bases; junction bases not matched to a gene: 3. CDR3 DNA, as far as it was read: TGCGCCAGCAGCTTGTTTCTAGCGGGGTACAATGAG. The encoded protein is CASSLFLAGYNE. The full CDR3 protein is CASSLFLAGYNEQFF. The whole variable domain, remainder taken from reference TRBV5-1 and TRBJ2-1, is KAGVTQTPRYLIKTRGQQVTLSCSPISGHRSVSWYQQTPGQGLQFLFEYFSETQRNKGNFPGRFSGRQFSNSRSEMNVSTLELGDSALYLCASSLFLAGYNEQFFGPGTRLTVL.

This clone was seen only a few times. The read ends 3 residues before the CDR3 terminus; that terminus is restored from the germline J gene. The chain combines TRBV7-7 with TRBJ2-2; D not certain. The CDR3 has 14 residues. Germline CDR1 and CDR2: SSHAT and FNYEAQ (reference sequence). V was pared by 5 bases and J by 6 bases, with 13 bases between. The CDR3 loop reads CASSNQVSSGELFF. Incomplete CDR3 DNA: TGTGCCAGCAGCAATCAGGTGTCATCCGGGGAG.

This clone was found a few times. The read halts 3 residues ahead of the CDR3 end, with the missing end drawn from the germline J gene. The gene calls are TRBV2 and TRBJ1-4; D perhaps matches TRBD1 (5 bases). Germline CDR1 SNHLY, CDR2 FYNNEI. The CDR3 covers 14 residues. Trimming left V 5 bases short and J 5 bases short, with 12 bases between. CDR3 DNA (partial): TGTGCCAGCAGTCCCGACAGAGTAAATGAAAAA. Translated: CASSPDRVNEK. In full, the CDR3 reads CASSPDRVNEKLFF.